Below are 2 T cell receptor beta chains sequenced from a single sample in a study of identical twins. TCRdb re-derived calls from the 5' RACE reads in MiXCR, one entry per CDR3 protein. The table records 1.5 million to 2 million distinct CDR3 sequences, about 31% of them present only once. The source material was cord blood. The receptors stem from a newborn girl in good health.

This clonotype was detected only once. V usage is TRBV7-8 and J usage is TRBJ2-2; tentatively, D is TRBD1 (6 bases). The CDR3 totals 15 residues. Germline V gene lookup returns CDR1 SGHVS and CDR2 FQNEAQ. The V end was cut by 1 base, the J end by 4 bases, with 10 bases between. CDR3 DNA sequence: TGTGCCAGCAGCTTAGACAGGGTATTCACCGGGGAGCTGTTTTTT. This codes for CASSLDRVFTGELFF.

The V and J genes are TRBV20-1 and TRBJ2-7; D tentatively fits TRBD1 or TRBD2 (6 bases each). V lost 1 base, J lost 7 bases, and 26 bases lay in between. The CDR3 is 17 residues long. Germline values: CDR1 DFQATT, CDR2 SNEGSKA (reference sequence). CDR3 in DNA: TGCAGTGCTAGAGTCTTGGGACTCTGGGGGCCCTACAATGAGCAGTACTTC. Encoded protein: CSARVLGLWGPYNEQYF.